These 30 T cell receptor beta chains came from one sample sequenced in a study of siplizumab effects on memory and regulatory T cells. The method was immunoSEQ multiplex PCR; TCRdb's version includes in-frame clones alone and lacks a portion of them. The sample carries 100,000 or so clones, about nine tenths recorded once. Sequenced sample: non-Treg CD4+ T cells sorted from blood. The origin of the receptors is a human donor in good health.

The V and J genes are TRBV15 and TRBJ2-3; TRBD2 agrees at 7 bases. The CDR3 extends over 19 amino acids. CDR1 and CDR2 (germline): LNHNV, YYDKDF (reference sequence). J lost 0 bases, V lost 2 bases, and 14 bases had no gene match. For the CDR3, the DNA is TGTGCCACCAGCAGACGAGGGAGGGCCGCTGCTACTAGCACAGATACGCAGTATTTT. Its protein product is CATSRRGRAAATSTDTQYF.

The chain has TRBV18 and TRBJ2-2; D unresolved. From germline, CDR1 is KGHSH and CDR2 LQKENI. V shed 2 bases and J shed 3 bases, with 7 bases lying between them. The CDR3 covers 14 residues. This CDR3 reads CASSPNRDTGELFF. Written as DNA, the CDR3 is TGTGCCAGCTCACCAAATAGGGACACCGGGGAGCTGTTTTTT.

On this clone: One junction end does not reproduce the germline sequence, and a read error may be involved. The rearrangement links TRBV7-7 to TRBJ2-3; 7 bases are shared with TRBD2. Germline CDR1 and CDR2: SSHAT and FNYEAQ (reference sequence). CDR3 size: 15 residues. In nucleotides, the CDR3 is TGTGCTAGCAGCCCGTTGGTGGGGGGGGGAGATACGCAGTATTTT. Residues: CASSPLVGGGDTQYF.

The chain employs TRBV27 and TRBJ2-7, with 12 bases matching TRBD2. Germline CDR1 and CDR2: MNHEY and SMNVEV (reference sequence). The CDR3 has 14 amino acids. V trimming: 4 bases; J trimming: 7 bases; junction bases outside the gene matches: 5. CDR3 coding DNA: TGTGCCAGCAGTTACCGGACTAGCGGGAAGGAGCAGTACTTC. This encodes CASSYRTSGKEQYF.

The genes are TRBV6-1 and TRBJ2-5; D is possibly TRBD1 (6 bases). The CDR3 length is 14 residues. Between the trimmed V and J ends, which lost 6 bases and 4 bases, there was a span of 15 bases. Germline V gene data show CDR1 as MNHNS and CDR2 as SASEGT. The CDR3 region has the DNA TGTGCCAGCAGGTTGACAGGTGGGGGAGAGACCCAGTACTTC. Translated: CASRLTGGGETQYF.

The chain couples TRBV19 to TRBJ1-4; TRBD1 matches at 8 bases. The V gene end was trimmed by 6 bases and the J gene end by 5 bases; junction bases not matched to a gene: 5. Germline values: CDR1 LNHDA, CDR2 SQIVND (reference sequence). CDR3 length equals 14 residues. CDR3 residues: CASRLGQANEKLFF. The CDR3 coding sequence is TGTGCCAGTAGACTGGGACAGGCGAATGAAAAACTGTTTTTT.

V and J are TRBV11-1 and TRBJ2-7; D is undetermined. Germline V lookup: CDR1 SGHAT, CDR2 FQDESV (reference sequence). This CDR3 region has 15 residues. The V end lost 1 base, the J end lost 4 bases, and 14 bases lay between the germline ends. In DNA, the CDR3 is TGTGCCAGCAGCTTAGGCCGGACGACGGCTTACGAGCAGTACTTC. This codes for CASSLGRTTAYEQYF.

The rearrangement links TRBV5-5 to TRBJ1-1, with D uncertain. This CDR3 region has 14 residues. The V and J ends lost 4 bases and 0 bases respectively, with 10 bases between them. Looked up from germline, CDR1 is SGHKS and CDR2 is YYEKEE (reference sequence). CDR3 residues: CASSTPGMNTEAFF. CDR3 nucleotide sequence: TGTGCCAGCAGCACGCCTGGTATGAACACTGAAGCTTTCTTT.

In this sample, this clone turned up once. This chain links TRBV19 with TRBJ2-6; no firm D call. The CDR3 sequence is 16 residues long. The germline gives CDR1 LNHDA, CDR2 SQIVND (reference sequence). V was cut by 3 bases and J by 4 bases, with 13 bases left in between. The CDR3 nucleotides read TGTGCCAGTAGTATGAGTAGCATCTCGGGGGCCAACGTCCTGACTTTC. Translation: CASSMSSISGANVLTF.

About this clone: The same CDR3 also results from other DNA sequences found in this sample. The chain recombines TRBV18 with TRBJ2-5; TRBD1 agrees at 9 bases. From germline, CDR1 is KGHSH and CDR2 LQKENI. The CDR3 is 15 residues long. After removal of 3 bases from V and 3 bases from J, the junction contained 5 bases not matched to a gene. The CDR3 here is CASSPPGTGKETQYF. CDR3 in DNA: TGTGCCAGCTCACCCCCCGGGACAGGGAAAGAGACCCAGTACTTC.

The CDR3 DNA reads as TGTGCCAGTAGAGGGGAGGGCTCGGCGCCCCAGCATTTT. Residues: CASRGEGSAPQHF. The chain links TRBV19 to TRBJ1-5, with D possibly matching TRBD1 (5 bases). The CDR3 has 13 amino acids. In germline, CDR1 is LNHDA, CDR2 SQIVND (reference sequence). Trimming took off 6 bases at V and 9 bases at J, with 15 bases between the two ends.

The chain combines TRBV21-1 with TRBJ1-2; the table gives TRBD1 as D, unverified against the DNA. TRBV21-1 is reported as a pseudogene. The CDR3 is 13 amino acids. CDR3 sequence reads: CASSPRDIYGYTF. The CDR3 nucleotides read TGTGCCAGCAGCCCCCGGGACATTTATGGCTACACCTTC.

The genes are TRBV9 and TRBJ2-1, with TRBD2 matching 7 bases. Germline-derived CDR1 and CDR2 are SGDLS and YYNGEE. The junction had 7 bases not matched to a gene; V was cut back by 2 bases and J by 2 bases. The CDR3 contains 16 residues. The chain's CDR3 is CASSVLSGLTYNEQFF. For the CDR3, the DNA is TGTGCCAGCAGCGTGTTATCGGGACTAACCTACAATGAGCAGTTCTTC.

This sequence joins TRBV6-6 and TRBJ2-1; 7 bases fit TRBD2. This CDR3 contains 15 residues. The V gene's germline CDR1 is MNHNY and CDR2 SVGAGI (reference sequence). The V and J ends lost 8 bases and 1 base, in that order; junction bases with no gene match: 8. The CDR3: CASYRGGSSYNEQFF. The CDR3 bases are TGTGCCAGCTACCGGGGCGGGAGTTCCTACAATGAGCAGTTCTTC.

The chain has TRBV19 and TRBJ2-1; D gene unclear. From germline, CDR1 is LNHDA and CDR2 SQIVND (reference sequence). V lost 5 bases and J lost 1, with 15 bases in between. The CDR3 loop spans 16 amino acids. The CDR3, as DNA: TGTGCCAGTAGTCAGAGACCCCTAATGTCCTACAATGAGCAGTTCTTC. This sequence encodes CASSQRPLMSYNEQFF.

This rearrangement joins TRBV11-2 to TRBJ2-7; 8 bases align to TRBD1. The CDR3 length is 14 residues. Looked up from germline, CDR1 is SGHAT and CDR2 is FQNNGV. Trimming at V came to 1 base and at J to 2 bases, leaving 1 base not matched to a gene. CDR3 bases: TGTGCCAGCAGCTTAGGGACAGGGCCCTACGAGCAGTACTTC. The encoded protein is CASSLGTGPYEQYF.

This chain uses TRBV5-1 with TRBJ2-6; D not certain. Trimming removed 0 bases at V and 0 bases at J, with 1 base between. Per germline, CDR1 SGHRS and CDR2 YFSETQ. There are 14 residues in the CDR3. CDR3 amino acids: CASSLVSGANVLTF. CDR3 coding DNA: TGCGCCAGCAGCTTGGTCTCTGGGGCCAACGTCCTGACTTTC.

Concerning this clone itself: The sample has other DNA sequences that encode this CDR3 too. The CDR3 sequence is CASHVGQGANEQYF. The DNA for the CDR3 is TGCGCCAGCCACGTCGGACAGGGGGCTAATGAGCAGTACTTC. V and J are TRBV5-1 and TRBJ2-7, with 11 bases fitting TRBD1. Germline CDR1 reads SGHRS; CDR2 reads YFSETQ. This CDR3 region has 14 residues. V dropped 7 bases and J dropped 7; count of bases not matched to a gene: 10.

With respect to this clone: The sample carries other DNA sequences with the same CDR3. The V gene is TRBV7-3, the J gene TRBJ2-2; no reliable D call. The CDR3 has 12 residues. Trimming cost V 5 bases and J 2 bases, with 3 bases left between them. CDR1 is SGHTA and CDR2 is FQGTGA in the germline V gene. This CDR3 is CASSPNTGELFF. The CDR3 DNA reads as TGTGCCAGCAGCCCTAACACCGGGGAGCTGTTTTTT.

V and J are TRBV9 and TRBJ1-4; D is undetermined. The germline gives CDR1 SGDLS, CDR2 YYNGEE. Deletions cut 4 bases from V and 3 bases from J, with 10 bases between. This CDR3 has 14 residues. The CDR3 sequence is CASSLAGSNEKLFF. CDR3 nucleotides: TGTGCCAGCAGCCTCGCGGGGTCTAATGAAAAACTGTTTTTT. The variable domain in full, with the rest retrieved from reference TRBV9 and TRBJ1-4, is DSGVTQTPKHLITATGQRVTLRCSPRSGDLSVYWYQQSLDQGLQFLIQYYNGEERAKGNILERFSAQQFPDLHSELNLSSLELGDSALYFCASSLAGSNEKLFFGSGTQLSVL.

This clone showed up just a few times. The chain joins TRBV4-1 to TRBJ1-2; TRBD1 is a possible D gene (6 bases). This CDR3 has 14 amino acids. Germline V CDR1 and CDR2: MGHRA, YSYEKL. V shed 1 base and J shed 6 bases, with 12 bases lying between them. The CDR3 loop reads CASSQVSGDNGYTF. Written as DNA, the CDR3 is TGCGCCAGCAGCCAAGTTTCAGGGGACAATGGCTACACCTTC.

The rearrangement joins TRBV5-1 to TRBJ2-1, with D possibly being TRBD2 (6 bases). V shed 4 bases and J shed 10 bases, with 21 bases lying between them. Per the germline V gene, CDR1 is SGHRS and CDR2 is YFSETQ. CDR3 length equals 15 residues. CDR3 sequence (DNA): TGCGCCAGCAGCCCGACCGGGACTGGGAACGGGGAGCAGTTCTTC. Amino acids: CASSPTGTGNGEQFF. The full variable domain, with the rest looked up from reference TRBV5-1 and TRBJ2-1, is KAGVTQTPRYLIKTRGQQVTLSCSPISGHRSVSWYQQTPGQGLQFLFEYFSETQRNKGNFPGRFSGRQFSNSRSEMNVSTLELGDSALYLCASSPTGTGNGEQFFGPGTRLTVL.

This sequence joins TRBV2 and TRBJ1-4; a weak D match, TRBD1 (6 bases). This CDR3 has 14 residues. Germline V gene data show CDR1 as SNHLY and CDR2 as FYNNEI. The V end lost 11 bases, the J end lost 7 bases, and 20 bases lay between the germline ends. CDR3 bases: TGTGCCTTCCACGGGACATCCGACGGTGAAAAACTGTTTTTT. Protein: CAFHGTSDGEKLFF.

The chain joins TRBV5-1 to TRBJ2-2, with D maybe TRBD1 (6 bases). CDR3 length: 15 amino acids. Germline V gene sequence: CDR1 SGHRS, CDR2 YFSETQ. Trimming removed 3 bases at V and 0 bases at J, with 9 bases between. In nucleotides, the CDR3 is TGCGCCAGCAGCTCCCGGACAGCGAACACCGGGGAGCTGTTTTTT. This encodes CASSSRTANTGELFF. The whole variable domain, filled in from reference TRBV5-1 and TRBJ2-2, reads KAGVTQTPRYLIKTRGQQVTLSCSPISGHRSVSWYQQTPGQGLQFLFEYFSETQRNKGNFPGRFSGRQFSNSRSEMNVSTLELGDSALYLCASSSRTANTGELFFGEGSRLTVL.

This clone showed up just once. The chain is built from TRBV19 and TRBJ2-7; 7 nucleotides agree with TRBD1. The V segment lost 3 bases and the J segment 0 bases; nucleotides outside the gene matches: 11. CDR1 and CDR2 (germline): LNHDA, SQIVND (reference sequence). The CDR3 length is 17 residues. The CDR3 spells CASSIGLARGLSYEQYF. For the CDR3, the DNA is TGTGCCAGTAGTATCGGCCTGGCGAGGGGGCTCTCCTACGAGCAGTACTTC.

The chain recombines TRBV19 with TRBJ1-1; D gene unclear. Between the trimmed V and J ends, which lost 9 bases and 0 bases, there was a span of 17 bases. Germline loops: CDR1 LNHDA, CDR2 SQIVND (reference sequence). This CDR3 is built from 15 residues. In nucleotides, the CDR3 is TGTGCCAGCACCCCACCGGGCCGGTTGAACACTGAAGCTTTCTTT. Protein: CASTPPGRLNTEAFF.

The rearrangement uses TRBV6-6 and TRBJ2-7; a possible D gene is TRBD1 (6 bases). V lost 2 bases, J lost 3 bases, and 14 bases lay in between. The germline gives CDR1 MNHNY, CDR2 SVGAGI (reference sequence). The CDR3 loop spans 15 amino acids. CDR3 in amino acids: CASSYRGQGIYEQYF. CDR3 in DNA: TGTGCCAGCAGTTACCGGGGTCAGGGGATCTACGAGCAGTACTTC.

The chain uses TRBV18 and TRBJ2-2; no clear D. The V gene lost 4 bases and the J gene lost 4 bases, with 19 bases spanning the gap. Germline-derived CDR1 and CDR2 are KGHSH and LQKENI. The length of the CDR3 is 17 residues. CDR3 in amino acids: CASSLQVSIGSTGELFF. The CDR3 DNA sequence: TGTGCCAGCTCACTTCAAGTCAGCATCGGTAGCACCGGGGAGCTGTTTTTT.

J is TRBJ1-2 and V is TRBV30, with no clear D. CDR1 and CDR2 (germline): GTSNPN, SVGIG (reference sequence). The CDR3 runs to 12 residues. Trimming shortened V by 2 bases and J by 2 bases, and 6 bases separated the two germline ends. CDR3: CAWSQVNYGYTF. As DNA, the CDR3 is TGTGCCTGGAGTCAAGTAAACTATGGCTACACCTTC.

The chain links TRBV28 to TRBJ1-5; possibly TRBD1 for D (6 bases). CDR3 size: 17 residues. The germline V gene has CDR1 MDHEN and CDR2 SYDVKM. Trimming removed 1 base at V and 5 bases at J, with 18 bases between. CDR3 amino acids: CASSLFRGGASDQPQHF. CDR3 DNA: TGTGCCAGCAGTTTATTCAGGGGCGGAGCAAGTGATCAGCCCCAGCATTTT.